Presented here are 22 T cell receptor beta chains from one specimen sequenced in a study of early T cells in non-severe SARS-CoV-2 infection. TCRdb fed the 5' RACE reads into MiXCR, producing one record per CDR3 protein. Among more than 90,000 distinct CDR3 sequences listed, less than 15% were seen once. The sample taken for sequencing was whole blood. These receptors all come from an adult who was a healthcare worker with PCR-confirmed SARS-CoV-2 infection or an uninfected control (not recorded which).

The chain joins TRBV6-2 or TRBV6-3 to TRBJ2-7, with D perhaps matching TRBD2 (5 bases). Germline CDR1 reads MNHEY; CDR2 reads SVGEGT. The CDR3 totals 12 residues. V dropped 2 bases and J dropped 6 bases, with 8 bases sitting between them. This CDR3 reads CASSYERGEQYF. The CDR3 region has the DNA TGTGCCAGCAGTTACGAACGGGGCGAGCAGTACTTC.

This clonotype turned up a few times. The CDR3 sequence: CASSLRARLAARTSDTQYF. The CDR3 DNA sequence: TGTGCCAGCAGTCTACGGGCCAGACTAGCGGCGCGAACGAGTGATACGCAGTATTTT. V usage is TRBV12-3 or TRBV12-4 and J usage is TRBJ2-3; 9 bases match TRBD2. The CDR3 contains 19 residues. Trimming took 5 bases from V and 6 from J; bases not matched to a gene: 21.

In this sample, this clonotype turned up a few times. The chain carries TRBV19 and TRBJ1-2; 10 bases align to TRBD1. Germline V gene sequence: CDR1 LNHDA, CDR2 SQIVND (reference sequence). The V gene end was trimmed by 4 bases and the J gene end by 0 bases; junction bases not matched to a gene: 17. This CDR3 spans 20 amino acids. The CDR3 bases are TGTGCCAGTAGTAGAGAACGCCGGACAGGGGGTTTCGACGCTAACTATGGCTACACCTTC. This codes for CASSRERRTGGFDANYGYTF. Full variable domain (rest looked up from reference TRBV19 and TRBJ1-2): DGGITQSPKYLFRKEGQNVTLSCEQNLNHDAMYWYRQDPGQGLRLIYYSQIVNDFQKGDIAEGYSVSREKKESFPLTVTSAQKNPTAFYLCASSRERRTGGFDANYGYTFGSGTRLTVV.

This clonotype was picked up many times. This chain connects TRBV10-1 to TRBJ2-2; 9 nucleotides align to TRBD1. V was clipped by 4 bases and J by 5 bases; unmatched bases: 2. This CDR3 contains 14 residues. Per germline, CDR1 WNHNN and CDR2 SYGVQD (reference sequence). The CDR3 reads CASSGTGETGELFF. The CDR3 DNA sequence: TGCGCCAGCAGTGGGACAGGGGAAACCGGGGAGCTGTTTTTT.

The CDR3, as DNA: TGTGCCAGCAGCTTTTCGGGGGACCCCACAGATACGCAGTATTTT. Its translation is CASSFSGDPTDTQYF. The chain uses TRBV7-9 and TRBJ2-3; D is possibly TRBD2 (6 bases). Per the germline V gene, CDR1 is SEHNR and CDR2 is FQNEAQ (reference sequence). This CDR3 has 15 residues. Deletions cut 3 bases from V and 2 bases from J, with 12 bases between.

This clonotype was counted at least ten times. The rearrangement links TRBV7-9 to TRBJ1-1, with a tentative D call TRBD1 (5 bases). CDR3 length: 13 amino acids. Between the trimmed V and J ends, which lost 8 bases and 6 bases, there was a span of 16 bases. Germline CDR1 reads SEHNR; CDR2 reads FQNEAQ (reference sequence). CDR3 sequence: CASGSSGTSEAFF. CDR3 DNA: TGTGCCAGCGGATCATCAGGGACCTCTGAAGCTTTCTTT.

This rearrangement joins TRBV29-1 to TRBJ2-1, with D tentatively TRBD2 (6 bases). CDR3 size: 15 residues. V was clipped by 7 bases and J by 4 bases, with 20 bases between them. CDR1 SQVTM and CDR2 ANQGSEA come from the germline V gene. CDR3 bases: TGCAGCGGAGTACAGAGGGAGGCCCCGTACAATGAGCAGTTCTTC. This gives the protein CSGVQREAPYNEQFF.

V usage is TRBV29-1 and J usage is TRBJ2-1; 9 nucleotides align to TRBD1. With V trimmed by 5 bases and J by 2 bases, 4 bases remained unmatched. This CDR3 has 14 amino acids. The germline gives CDR1 SQVTM, CDR2 ANQGSEA. CDR3 sequence reads: CSVHTGGPYNEQFF. DNA of the CDR3: TGCAGCGTTCACACAGGGGGCCCCTACAATGAGCAGTTCTTC.

This clonotype has a count of ten or more. The V gene is TRBV6-6, the J gene TRBJ1-4; D unresolved. Germline lookup yields CDR1 MNHNY and CDR2 SVGAGI (reference sequence). The CDR3 is made up of 13 amino acids. The CDR3, as DNA: TGTGCTACCGTACGAGGGCTTAATGAAAAACTGTTTTTT. This gives the protein CATVRGLNEKLFF.

The rearrangement joins TRBV7-9 to TRBJ2-2; TRBD1 aligns across 9 bases. Germline loops: CDR1 SEHNR, CDR2 FQNEAQ (reference sequence). This CDR3 comprises 17 residues. Trimming at V came to 5 bases and at J to 6 bases, leaving 13 bases not matched to a gene. The CDR3 coding sequence is TGTGCCAGCAGCCACAGGACGGGGACAGGGAATGCCGGGGAGCTGTTTTTT. This sequence encodes CASSHRTGTGNAGELFF.

This clonotype was counted a few times. V is TRBV7-9 and J is TRBJ2-4; D not certain. Germline CDR1 and CDR2: SEHNR and FQNEAQ (reference sequence). The germline V and J ends were trimmed by 5 bases and 3 bases, with 11 bases remaining between them. This CDR3 spans 14 amino acids. Here the CDR3 reads CASSHDKNKNIQYF. In nucleotides, the CDR3 is TGTGCCAGCAGCCATGACAAGAACAAAAACATTCAGTACTTC. Using reference TRBV7-9 and TRBJ2-4 for the parts outside the CDR3, the full variable domain is DTGVSQNPRHKITKRGQNVTFRCDPISEHNRLYWYRQTLGQGPEFLTYFQNEAQLEKSRLLSDRFSAERPKGSFSTLEIQRTEQGDSAMYLCASSHDKNKNIQYFGAGTRLSVL.

This clonotype has ten or more counts. The chain joins TRBV6-5 to TRBJ2-3; 7 bases align to TRBD2. CDR3 length: 16 residues. The germline CDR1 and CDR2 sequences are MNHEY and SVGAGI. J was trimmed by 5 bases and V by 8 bases; bases with no gene match: 16. CDR3 sequence reads: CASPPAGVSSLDTQYF. The CDR3 bases are TGTGCCAGCCCGCCGGCGGGGGTATCCTCTTTAGATACGCAGTATTTT.

There are many counts of this clonotype. The V gene is TRBV7-2, the J gene TRBJ1-5; tentative D call: TRBD1 (5 bases). The CDR3 runs 15 residues. Deletions cut 4 bases from V and 2 bases from J, with 12 bases between. The V gene's germline CDR1 is SGHTA and CDR2 FQGNSA. The CDR3 is CASSSPQGGNQPQHF. The CDR3 nucleotides read TGTGCCAGCAGCTCCCCCCAGGGTGGCAATCAGCCCCAGCATTTT.

In this sample, this clonotype turned up many times. V gene TRBV20-1 combines with J gene TRBJ1-2; 7 nucleotides match TRBD1. The CDR3 runs to 13 residues. The germline gives CDR1 DFQATT, CDR2 SNEGSKA (reference sequence). Trimming cost V 5 bases and J 0 bases; bases outside gene matches: 3. The CDR3 is CSAGTATNYGYTF. CDR3 nucleotide sequence: TGCAGTGCTGGGACAGCAACTAACTATGGCTACACCTTC.

J is TRBJ2-3 and V is TRBV10-3; D gene uncertain. The CDR3 is 14 residues long. CDR1 and CDR2 from the germline V gene are ENHRY and SYGVKD. The V end was cut by 6 bases, the J end by 0 bases, with 10 bases between. The CDR3 loop is CAIRGSPSTDTQYF. The CDR3 nucleotides read TGTGCCATCAGGGGATCACCTAGCACAGATACGCAGTATTTT.

The genes are TRBV29-1 and TRBJ2-5; D is ambiguous. The V and J ends lost 8 bases and 8 bases respectively, with 15 bases between them. Germline CDR1 reads SQVTM; CDR2 reads ANQGSEA. CDR3 length equals 11 residues. This chain's CDR3 is CSTAGASTQYF. CDR3 coding DNA: TGCAGCACCGCCGGCGCTTCAACCCAGTACTTC.

This clonotype came up many times. The rearrangement uses TRBV9 and TRBJ1-4; D perhaps matches TRBD1 (6 bases). The germline gives CDR1 SGDLS, CDR2 YYNGEE. Trimming took 3 bases from V and 11 from J, leaving 17 bases between them. The CDR3 covers 14 residues. As DNA, the CDR3 is TGTGCCAGCAGCGAGCTGGAACAGGGATTCAAACTGTTTTTT. This translates into CASSELEQGFKLFF.

This clonotype has just a few counts. The chain carries TRBV5-4 and TRBJ2-3, with TRBD1 matching 7 bases. V lost 2 bases, J lost 4 bases, and 4 bases stayed unmatched. Germline lookup yields CDR1 SGHNT and CDR2 YYREEE (reference sequence). The CDR3 totals 14 residues. CDR3 nucleotide sequence: TGTGCCAGCAGCTTTCGACAGGGCTCAGATACGCAGTATTTT. The encoded protein is CASSFRQGSDTQYF.

This clonotype came up many times. The chain is built from TRBV15 and TRBJ1-6; D is unclear. The V end was cut by 0 bases, the J end by 8 bases, with 8 bases between. The V gene's germline CDR1 is LNHNV and CDR2 YYDKDF (reference sequence). This CDR3 has 14 residues. CDR3 nucleotides: TGTGCCACCAGCAGAGATCGTGCAGATTCACCCCTCCACTTT. This encodes CATSRDRADSPLHF. The whole variable domain, remainder taken from reference TRBV15 and TRBJ1-6, is DAMVIQNPRYQVTQFGKPVTLSCSQTLNHNVMYWYQQKSSQAPKLLFHYYDKDFNNEADTPDNFQSRRPNTSFCFLDIRSPGLGDTAMYLCATSRDRADSPLHFGNGTRLTVT.

This chain connects TRBV27 to TRBJ1-6; possible D gene TRBD1, 6 bases. The CDR3 is made up of 16 amino acids. Germline V gives CDR1 MNHEY, CDR2 SMNVEV (reference sequence). V lost 5 bases and J 2 bases, leaving 13 bases between the germline ends. CDR3 DNA sequence: TGTGCCAGCAGTCTCGGGGGCAGGGCCTATAATTCACCCCTCCACTTT. Amino acids: CASSLGGRAYNSPLHF.

The genes are TRBV5-6 and TRBJ2-5, with TRBD2 identical over 14 bases. Germline-derived CDR1 and CDR2 are SGHDT and YYEEEE. V shed 4 bases, J shed 4 bases, and the junction held 12 bases outside the gene matches. The CDR3 consists of 18 residues. CDR3 sequence: CASSLRLAGGPARETQYF. The CDR3 bases are TGTGCCAGCAGCCTTAGACTAGCGGGGGGGCCGGCTCGAGAGACCCAGTACTTC.

This chain uses TRBV20-1 with TRBJ1-6, with D perhaps matching TRBD1 (6 bases). V lost 1 base and J 8 bases, leaving 12 bases between the germline ends. CDR1 is DFQATT, CDR2 SNEGSKA, per germline (reference sequence). CDR3 length equals 14 residues. The CDR3 is CSARAWGADSPLHF. The DNA of the CDR3 is TGCAGTGCTAGAGCATGGGGGGCGGATTCACCCCTCCACTTT.